Listed here is a single T cell receptor beta chain. The antigen remains undetermined. Germline-derived CDR1 and CDR2 are SQVTM and ANQGSEA. V lost 7 bases to trimming and J lost 5 bases, with 9 bases between them. The CDR3 is 11 residues long. The sample originates from a study of T-cell reconstitution after alpha-beta-depleted transplantation in children. Points from the study as a whole: Several hundred rapidly expanded clones from non-depleted graft cells reportedly supplied alpha-beta T cells about two months post-transplant.

It was with unique molecular identifiers that the TCRbeta library was prepared. A single record per CDR3 protein comes from TCRdb applying MiXCR to the PCR reads. The table shows around 960,000 distinct CDR3 sequences, with around 30% occurring only once. The rearrangement uses TRBV29-1 and TRBJ2-1; D is perhaps TRBD2 (5 bases). The sequence came from a boy younger than two who had a stem cell transplant for SCID, so the T cells may come from the graft donor. The sequencing here drew on PBMCs, mostly from graft donor cells, taken 360 days after TCRalphabeta/CD19-depleted stem cell transplant. CDR3 sequence: CSAVRDNEQFF. Here the CDR3 DNA reads TGCAGCGCCGTGCGGGACAATGAGCAGTTCTTC.